The rows below give T cell receptor beta chains drawn from one sample of a study of blood T cell repertoires in COVID-19. Sequencing was performed with immunoSEQ multiplex PCR; in TCRdb, only in-frame clones are kept and a portion is missing. The table lists roughly 16,000 clones, 70% to 90% of them singletons. Sequencing input: peripheral blood. These receptors were taken from a human donor in a cohort sampled during active COVID-19. Each CDR3 is given with its conserved first and last residue. A D gene is named only where the DNA matches it firmly. Rows may omit the clone size; those that give it use once, few, many or a size class.

clone_size,v_call,d_call,j_call,cdr3_aa,cdr3_nt
few,TRBV9,TRBD1,TRBJ1-1,CASSASQGGNAEAFF,TGTGCCAGCAGCGCCTCACAGGGGGGGAACGCTGAAGCTTTCTTT
-,TRBV27,TRBD1,TRBJ2-7,CASSLSFGQGGHEQYF,TGTGCCAGCAGTTTATCGTTTGGACAGGGGGGACACGAGCAGTACTTC
-,TRBV19,-,TRBJ2-7,CASSAGRTYEQYF,TGTGCCAGCTCCGCGGGGCGAACCTACGAGCAGTACTTC
-,TRBV5-6,-,TRBJ1-6,CASSPQRYNSPLHF,TGTGCCAGCAGCCCCCAGCGGTATAATTCACCCCTCCACTTT
once,TRBV6-5,TRBD2,TRBJ2-3,CASSYRASGADTQYF,TGTGCCAGCAGTTACCGGGCTAGCGGGGCAGATACGCAGTATTTT
-,TRBV3-1/TRBV3-2,TRBD2,TRBJ2-5,CASSQGSGGAWETQYF,TGTGCCAGCAGCCAAGGCAGCGGGGGGGCCTGGGAGACCCAGTACTTC
-,TRBV19,-,TRBJ2-5,CASSSGARETQYF,TGTGCCAGCTCGTCAGGGGCCAGAGAGACCCAGTACTTC
-,TRBV15,TRBD1,TRBJ1-6,CATSRVGTGESPLHF,TGTGCCACCAGCAGAGTGGGGACAGGAGAATCACCCCTCCACTTT
-,TRBV6-2/TRBV6-3,-,TRBJ1-1,CASIPHQGTEAFF,TGTGCCAGCATCCCGCACCAGGGCACTGAAGCTTTCTTT
-,TRBV29-1,-,TRBJ2-3,CSGSGDTQYF,TGCAGCGGCTCAGGGGATACGCAGTATTTT
-,TRBV25-1,TRBD2,TRBJ2-5,CASSDLAGGPETQYF,TGTGCCAGCAGTGATCTGGCGGGGGGCCCGGAGACCCAGTACTTC
-,TRBV6-6,-,TRBJ2-6,CASSTTSGANVLTF,TGTGCCAGCAGTACAACGTCTGGGGCCAACGTCCTGACTTTC
-,TRBV6-2/TRBV6-3,-,TRBJ2-4,CASSYPSGRLDF,TGTGCCAGCAGTTACCCGTCAGGGAGGTTGGACTTC
-,TRBV10-3,TRBD1,TRBJ1-1,CAISGDRGNTEAFF,TGTGCCATCAGTGGAGACAGGGGGAACACTGAAGCTTTCTTT
-,TRBV2,-,TRBJ2-2,CASKDNPATGELFF,TGTGCCAGCAAGGACAACCCGGCCACCGGGGAGCTGTTTTTT
-,TRBV7-8,TRBD2,TRBJ2-3,CASSLRFYSSGVSTDTQYF,TGTGCCAGCAGCTTAAGGTTTTACTCTAGCGGGGTCAGCACAGATACGCAGTATTTT
-,TRBV9,TRBD1,TRBJ2-1,CASSAGDRASYNEQFF,TGTGCCAGCAGCGCCGGGGACAGGGCGTCCTACAATGAGCAGTTCTTC
once,TRBV3-1/TRBV3-2,TRBD1,TRBJ1-2,CASSQGTGSVSTF,TGTGCCAGCAGCCAGGGGACAGGGAGCGTGAGCACCTTC
-,TRBV12-3/TRBV12-4,TRBD1,TRBJ1-5,CASTGGSNQPQHF,TGTGCCAGCACAGGGGGGAGCAATCAGCCCCAGCATTTT
few,TRBV6-4,-,TRBJ2-2,CASSEDGGGTGELFF,TGTGCCAGCAGTGAAGACGGGGGAGGAACCGGGGAGCTGTTTTTT
-,TRBV4-3,TRBD2,TRBJ2-1,CASSQVGGGLNEQFF,TGCGCCAGCAGCCAAGTCGGGGGGGGGTTGAATGAGCAGTTCTTC
medium-sized,TRBV7-9,TRBD2,TRBJ2-7,CASSSDTSAGEQYF,TGTGCCAGCAGCTCTGATACTAGCGCGGGCGAGCAGTACTTC
-,TRBV7-2,TRBD1,TRBJ1-2,CASSFSRTGEGGYTF,TGTGCCAGCAGCTTTAGCCGGACAGGGGAAGGTGGCTACACCTTC
-,TRBV5-1,TRBD1,TRBJ2-1,CASSLEPGQRYNEQFF,TGCGCCAGCAGCTTGGAACCGGGACAGCGATACAATGAGCAGTTCTTC
once,TRBV5-1,-,TRBJ2-2,CASSFEGPGELFF,TGCGCCAGCAGCTTCGAGGGTCCCGGGGAGCTGTTTTTT
-,TRBV19,TRBD1,TRBJ1-5,CASSIASGGYQPQHF,TGTGCCAGTAGTATAGCTTCAGGGGGTTATCAGCCCCAGCATTTT
-,TRBV6-5,-,TRBJ1-1,CASTLGQNTEAFF,TGTGCCAGCACTTTGGGACAGAACACTGAAGCTTTCTTT
-,TRBV5-1,TRBD1,TRBJ2-7,CASSSGQGAYEQYF,TGCGCCAGCAGCTCCGGACAGGGGGCATACGAGCAGTACTTC
-,TRBV7-8,-,TRBJ1-4,CASRGDGSTNEKLFF,TGTGCCAGCAGGGGCGACGGATCAACTAATGAAAAACTGTTTTTT
-,TRBV3-1/TRBV3-2,-,TRBJ1-5,CASSQEEGQPQHF,TGTGCCAGCAGCCAAGAGGAGGGTCAGCCCCAGCATTTT
-,TRBV15,TRBD1,TRBJ1-4,CATSREGQGSEKLFF,TGTGCCACCAGCAGAGAGGGACAGGGTAGTGAAAAACTGTTTTTT
-,TRBV23-1,TRBD2,TRBJ2-7,CASSQYGTSGVCEQYF,TGCGCCAGCAGTCAATACGGGACTAGCGGGGTGTGCGAGCAGTACTTC
-,TRBV9,TRBD1,TRBJ1-1,CASKGTATEAFF,TGTGCCAGCAAGGGGACAGCTACTGAAGCTTTCTTT
-,TRBV19,-,TRBJ2-7,CASRRGDTQYF,TGTGCCAGTAGACGGGGGGACACGCAGTACTTC
-,TRBV6-6,-,TRBJ2-7,CASSRTGVPYEQYF,TGTGCCAGCAGCAGAACCGGGGTCCCCTACGAGCAGTACTTC
-,TRBV19,TRBD1,TRBJ1-2,CASSQQGGYGYTF,TGTGCCAGTAGTCAACAGGGGGGCTATGGCTACACCTTC
-,TRBV5-1,TRBD1,TRBJ2-3,CASSFTGERATDTQYF,TGCGCCAGCAGCTTCACAGGGGAAAGGGCCACAGATACGCAGTATTTT
few,TRBV12-5,TRBD2,TRBJ2-1,CASGLVIRAGDNEQFF,TGTGCTAGTGGTTTGGTTATCAGGGCGGGAGACAATGAGCAGTTCTTC
few,TRBV5-1,-,TRBJ2-7,CASSTGLLSYEQYF,TGCGCCAGCAGCACCGGACTACTCTCCTACGAGCAGTACTTC
-,TRBV19,TRBD2,TRBJ2-1,CASSIGLAAYNEQFF,TGTGCCAGTAGTATAGGACTAGCGGCATACAATGAGCAGTTCTTC
-,TRBV7-8,-,TRBJ1-4,CASSTGITYEKLFF,TGTGCCAGCAGCACAGGGATTACTTACGAAAAACTGTTTTTT
once,TRBV9,TRBD2,TRBJ2-1,CASSVSPTSGSYNEQFF,TGTGCCAGCAGCGTTTCCCCAACTAGCGGATCCTACAATGAGCAGTTCTTC